The next 15 T cell receptor beta chains were all read from a single sample in a study of blood T cells in healthy people across ages. Combining a sample-barcoded 5' primer with a J-beta primer mix, a second PCR ran for about 7 to 12 cycles. TCRdb processed the 5' RACE reads anew with MiXCR; each CDR3 protein has one entry. The sample contains about 830,000 distinct CDR3 sequences, around 62% of which appear only once. Source material: blood. The receptors come from a man aged 25 to 40 in good health.

This clonotype appeared once. V gene TRBV7-2 combines with J gene TRBJ1-5; no clear D. CDR3 length: 13 amino acids. CDR1 is SGHTA and CDR2 is FQGNSA in the germline V gene. V shed 5 bases and J shed 4 bases, with 9 bases lying between them. The CDR3 bases are TGTGCCAGCAGCGTGTTCGAGAATCAGCCCCAGCATTTT. Translating it yields CASSVFENQPQHF.

V gene TRBV12-3 or TRBV12-4 combines with J gene TRBJ2-1; TRBD2 agrees at 10 bases. V gave up 5 bases and J gave up 7 bases; unmatched junction bases: 11. CDR3 length: 16 amino acids. For the CDR3, the DNA is TGTGCCAGCAGTCCCTGGGGAGCGGGGGGGCCAAATGAGCAGTTCTTC. It encodes CASSPWGAGGPNEQFF.

The J gene is TRBJ2-5, the V gene TRBV29-1; perhaps TRBD2 as D (6 bases). The assigned J gene may be wrong: the sequence end matches TRBJ2-7 better. Per the germline V gene, CDR1 is SQVTM and CDR2 is ANQGSEA. CDR3 size: 16 residues. The CDR3 protein is CSVGWQGGFVNLEQYF. CDR3 bases: TGCAGCGTTGGGTGGCAGGGAGGATTTGTAAACCTCGAGCAGTACTTC.

The gene calls are TRBV7-8 and TRBJ2-2; TRBD1 matches 8 bases. The germline V gene has CDR1 SGHVS and CDR2 FQNEAQ. The CDR3 spans 17 residues. After removal of 2 bases from V and 4 bases from J, the junction contained 9 bases not matched to a gene. CDR3 sequence: CASSLPRTGSSTGELFF. As DNA, the CDR3 is TGTGCCAGCAGCTTACCTCGGACAGGGAGCAGCACCGGGGAGCTGTTTTTT.

This rearrangement joins TRBV29-1 to TRBJ2-1; tentative D call: TRBD1 (7 bases). Near its end, the DNA agrees better with TRBJ2-7, so the J call may be wrong. This CDR3 is 12 amino acids long. Germline V gene lookup returns CDR1 SQVTM and CDR2 ANQGSEA. The CDR3 nucleotides are TGCAGCGTGGAGGGCAGGGGGAGCGAGCAGTACTTC. Translated: CSVEGRGSEQYF.

This clonotype came up a few times. J is TRBJ2-5 and V is TRBV12-3 or TRBV12-4; D remains unclear. The CDR3 loop spans 14 amino acids. The ends were cut back, 2 bases at V and 2 bases at J, with 9 bases in the middle. The CDR3 bases are TGTGCCAGCAGTTTACTTTTAGGACAAGAGACCCAGTACTTC. It encodes CASSLLLGQETQYF.

V usage is TRBV28 and J usage is TRBJ1-2; D might be TRBD1 (6 bases). The CDR3 totals 13 residues. Trimming pared 7 bases from V and 7 bases from J, leaving 16 bases between. Germline-derived CDR1 and CDR2 are MDHEN and SYDVKM. This CDR3 is CASTVDSLFGYTF. For the CDR3, the DNA is TGTGCCAGCACCGTGGACAGTCTATTTGGCTACACCTTC.

V usage is TRBV12-3 or TRBV12-4 and J usage is TRBJ2-7; no definite D call. This CDR3 region has 11 residues. V gave up 4 bases and J gave up 7 bases, with 8 bases separating them. Here the CDR3 reads CASSYRNEQYF. The CDR3 DNA reads as TGTGCCAGCAGTTACCGAAATGAGCAGTACTTC.

This chain links TRBV10-3 with TRBJ1-4; TRBD1 aligns across 10 bases. This CDR3 region has 15 residues. Germline CDR1 is ENHRY and CDR2 is SYGVKD. Losses at the gene ends were 4 bases for V and 6 bases for J; bases not matched to a gene: 5. The CDR3 nucleotides read TGTGCCATCAGTGGAGACAGGGGGCGAGATGAAAAACTGTTTTTT. Translated: CAISGDRGRDEKLFF.

Details on this clonotype: A single base separates this from a much larger clone, so it may be a read error. The chain recombines TRBV28 with TRBJ1-2, with a tentative D call TRBD1 (5 bases). The CDR3 sequence is 16 residues long. The germline CDR1 and CDR2 sequences are MDHEN and SYDVKM. The CDR3 coding sequence is TGTGCCAGCAGTCCCACAGGCCGGGACGGGAACTATGGCAACACCTTC. Translated, it gives CASSPTGRDGNYGNTF.

V gene TRBV28 combines with J gene TRBJ2-5, with D perhaps matching TRBD1 (6 bases). V dropped 4 bases and J dropped 2 bases, with 11 bases sitting between them. The CDR3 has 14 amino acids. CDR1 and CDR2 (germline): MDHEN, SYDVKM. The CDR3 loop is CASSYQDRQETQYF. CDR3 DNA: TGTGCCAGCAGTTACCAGGACAGACAAGAGACCCAGTACTTC. Full variable domain (remainder filled in from reference TRBV28 and TRBJ2-5): DVKVTQSSRYLVKRTGEKVFLECVQDMDHENMFWYRQDPGLGLRLIYFSYDVKMKEKGDIPEGYSVSREKKERFSLILESASTNQTSMYLCASSYQDRQETQYFGPGTRLLVL.

V and J are TRBV12-3 or TRBV12-4 and TRBJ2-6; D might be TRBD1 (6 bases). Trimming left V 1 base short and J 0 bases short, with 13 bases between. The CDR3 runs 18 residues. CDR3 in amino acids: CASSLDRAAHSGANVLTF. The CDR3 nucleotides are TGTGCCAGCAGTTTAGACAGGGCCGCCCACTCTGGGGCCAACGTCCTGACTTTC.

A note on this clonotype: This may stem from a read error, because a much larger clone lies one nucleotide away. The chain joins TRBV12-3 or TRBV12-4 to TRBJ2-1; D possibly matches TRBD1 or TRBD2 (5 bases each). Trimming removed 6 bases from V and 10 bases from J, with 16 bases in between. There are 13 residues in the CDR3. The CDR3 nucleotides read TGTGCCAGCAGAGGGGAGCCTACCTACGAGCAGTTCTTC. It codes for CASRGEPTYEQFF.

The chain links TRBV12-3 or TRBV12-4 to TRBJ2-5; 11 nucleotides line up with TRBD1. The J call may be in error: the DNA end matches TRBJ2-7 better. This CDR3 contains 14 residues. In DNA, the CDR3 is TGTGCCAGCAGCCTCCGGACAGGGGGCTTCGAGCAGTACTTC. This sequence encodes CASSLRTGGFEQYF.

The chain employs TRBV7-3 and TRBJ2-7; D may be TRBD2 (6 bases). This CDR3 spans 15 amino acids. Germline loops: CDR1 SGHTA, CDR2 FQGTGA. Trimming took 6 bases from V and 1 from J, leaving 16 bases between them. CDR3 DNA: TGTGCCAGCAGTCAAAACAGCGGGCGGTCCTACGAGCAGTACTTC. Its protein is CASSQNSGRSYEQYF.